This passage covers 20 T cell receptor beta chains from one sample sequenced in a study of shared clonotypes between healthy human individuals. Data came from immunoSEQ multiplex PCR; TCRdb stores just in-frame clones and leaves some out. Found here are about 750,000 clones, nearly 95% of them singletons; the top ten hold 20% to 30%. CD8 cells regarded as naive lacked CD45RO, were positively chosen for CCR7, and omitted terminally differentiated effector memory CD45RA+ cells. The sequenced material came from naive CD8+ T cells sorted from blood. These receptors were collected from a man aged 25-40 years in good health.

The chain is built from TRBV10-1 and TRBJ2-5, with D perhaps TRBD1 (5 bases). This CDR3 region has 13 residues. V lost 2 bases and J 5 bases, leaving 9 bases between the germline ends. The germline V gene encodes CDR1 WNHNN and CDR2 SYGVQD (reference sequence). CDR3 in DNA: TGCGCCAGCAGTGAGGACAGAGAGGAGACCCAGTACTTC. Encoded protein: CASSEDREETQYF.

The chain employs TRBV4-1 and TRBJ1-5, with a weak D call TRBD1 (5 bases). The CDR3 loop spans 18 amino acids. The germline V and J ends were trimmed by 2 bases and 1 base, with 18 bases remaining between them. In germline, CDR1 is MGHRA, CDR2 YSYEKL. The CDR3 sequence is CASSQMGGWALSNQPQHF. CDR3 DNA: TGCGCCAGCAGCCAAATGGGGGGGTGGGCCTTGAGCAATCAGCCCCAGCATTTT.

The chain uses TRBV27 and TRBJ2-1, with D hard to call. V was pared by 2 bases and J by 6 bases, with 8 bases between. From germline, CDR1 is MNHEY and CDR2 SMNVEV (reference sequence). This CDR3 comprises 13 residues. The CDR3 protein is CASSLSPLNEQFF. In DNA, the CDR3 is TGTGCCAGCAGTTTAAGCCCACTCAATGAGCAGTTCTTC.

This chain joins TRBV4-1 and TRBJ1-3, with 9 nucleotides matching TRBD1. The CDR3 covers 17 residues. In germline, CDR1 is MGHRA, CDR2 YSYEKL. V was pared by 4 bases and J by 1 base, with 8 bases of the junction left unmatched. For the CDR3, the DNA is TGCGCCAGCAGCCCCTTGGTCGGACAGGGGTCTGGAAACACCATATATTTT. Translated, it gives CASSPLVGQGSGNTIYF.

The chain has TRBV10-1 and TRBJ2-1; D is unclear. The CDR3 extends over 14 amino acids. V dropped 3 bases and J dropped 8 bases, with 14 bases sitting between them. Germline V gene lookup returns CDR1 WNHNN and CDR2 SYGVQD (reference sequence). In DNA form, the CDR3 reads TGCGCCAGCAGTGAAGACTCCCAGCCATATGAGCAGTTCTTC. Translated: CASSEDSQPYEQFF.

The rearrangement uses TRBV29-1 and TRBJ2-1; no definite D call. Trimming pared 3 bases from V and 9 bases from J, leaving 18 bases between. Germline-derived CDR1 and CDR2 are SQVTM and ANQGSEA. The CDR3 extends over 14 amino acids. DNA of the CDR3: TGCAGCGTTGACCCTAAGGTGTTGGGAAGTGAGCAGTTCTTC. The encoded protein is CSVDPKVLGSEQFF.

The chain has TRBV27 and TRBJ2-3; TRBD2 matches at 7 bases. The CDR3 length is 14 residues. Trimming removed 4 bases from V and 1 base from J; junction bases left unmatched: 2. The germline V gene encodes CDR1 MNHEY and CDR2 SMNVEV (reference sequence). This chain's CDR3 is CASSWAGGTDTQYF. CDR3 bases: TGTGCCAGCAGTTGGGCGGGAGGCACAGATACGCAGTATTTT.

This chain links TRBV11-2 with TRBJ2-4; no clear D gene. This CDR3 contains 16 residues. Trimming pared 4 bases from V and 2 bases from J, leaving 15 bases between. Germline lookup yields CDR1 SGHAT and CDR2 FQNNGV. The CDR3 sequence: CASSSSTGGTKNIQYF. CDR3 nucleotides: TGTGCCAGCAGCTCCTCCACGGGCGGTACCAAAAACATTCAGTACTTC.

The chain recombines TRBV9 with TRBJ1-2, with TRBD1 as a possible D gene (5 bases). Germline V gene data show CDR1 as SGDLS and CDR2 as YYNGEE. Trimming took 3 bases from V and 3 from J, leaving 15 bases between them. The CDR3 covers 15 residues. As DNA, the CDR3 is TGTGCCAGCAGCGGCCCAGGGAAGAAGGACTATGGCTACACCTTC. This codes for CASSGPGKKDYGYTF.

For this clone: The sample carries other DNA sequences with the same CDR3. This chain connects TRBV9 to TRBJ2-1; D ambiguous. V lost 2 bases and J 4 bases, leaving 4 bases between the germline ends. In germline, CDR1 is SGDLS, CDR2 YYNGEE. The CDR3 contains 12 residues. As DNA, the CDR3 is TGTGCCAGCAGCGTCTCGTACAATGAGCAGTTCTTC. Its translation: CASSVSYNEQFF.

The chain has TRBV7-9 and TRBJ2-1; D is ambiguous. The CDR3 extends over 14 amino acids. Trimming left V 0 bases short and J 6 bases short, with 9 bases between. CDR1 is SEHNR and CDR2 is FQNEAQ in the germline V gene (reference sequence). The DNA for the CDR3 is TGTGCCAGCAGCTTAGCCACCCAACCCAATGAGCAGTTCTTC. The encoded protein is CASSLATQPNEQFF.

J is TRBJ2-3 and V is TRBV7-6; 8 bases align to TRBD1. The V gene's germline CDR1 is SGHVS and CDR2 FNYEAQ. CDR3 size: 14 residues. V lost 3 bases to trimming and J lost 4 bases; unmatched junction nucleotides: 3. This chain's CDR3 is CASSFRQGPDTQYF. CDR3 nucleotides: TGTGCCAGCAGCTTTCGACAGGGGCCAGATACGCAGTATTTT.

The chain joins TRBV18 to TRBJ2-5; 10 bases are shared with TRBD1. Losses at the gene ends were 1 base for V and 2 bases for J; bases not matched to a gene: 1. Germline V CDR1 and CDR2: KGHSH, LQKENI. This CDR3 has 15 residues. The CDR3 DNA reads as TGTGCCAGCTCACCACGGACAGGGGGTCAAGAGACCCAGTACTTC. It encodes CASSPRTGGQETQYF.

A single count supports this clone. This chain uses TRBV27 with TRBJ2-1; 7 nucleotides match TRBD1. CDR1 is MNHEY and CDR2 is SMNVEV in the germline V gene (reference sequence). This CDR3 contains 11 residues. The V segment lost 5 bases and the J segment 9 bases; nucleotides outside the gene matches: 1. The CDR3 bases are TGTGCCAGCAGTACAGGGGTTGAGCAGTTCTTC. Amino acid sequence: CASSTGVEQFF.

Only one count was recorded for this clone. V gene TRBV21-1 combines with J gene TRBJ2-7; TRBD2, the table's D call, was not compared with the DNA. TRBV21-1 is a pseudogene segment. The CDR3 has 20 residues. The CDR3 DNA reads as TGTGCCAGCAGCAAAGAAGGAATCTCCGGATTCTACGTAGCCTCCCACGAGCAGTACTTC. Translated, it gives CASSKEGISGFYVASHEQYF.

This chain links TRBV19 with TRBJ2-7; 7 bases map to TRBD2. Germline CDR1 LNHDA, CDR2 SQIVND (reference sequence). V trimming: 1 base; J trimming: 3 bases; junction bases outside the gene matches: 6. This CDR3 is built from 15 residues. The CDR3 loop reads CASSIVRREYYEQYF. The CDR3 bases are TGTGCCAGTAGTATAGTTCGGCGGGAGTACTACGAGCAGTACTTC.

The chain recombines TRBV19 with TRBJ2-1; a possible D gene is TRBD2 (5 bases). The germline gives CDR1 LNHDA, CDR2 SQIVND (reference sequence). Trimming took 3 bases from V and 9 from J, leaving 6 bases between them. CDR3 length: 11 amino acids. Written as DNA, the CDR3 is TGTGCCAGTAGTATTGGGAGTGAGCAGTTCTTC. Translation: CASSIGSEQFF.

This chain connects TRBV28 to TRBJ2-7, with unresolved D. Germline values: CDR1 MDHEN, CDR2 SYDVKM. The CDR3 has 13 residues. V was trimmed by 8 bases and J by 0 bases, leaving 11 bases between them. CDR3: CASGERISYEQYF. CDR3 DNA sequence: TGTGCCAGCGGGGAACGGATCTCCTACGAGCAGTACTTC.

V gene TRBV4-1 combines with J gene TRBJ2-2; D is ambiguous. CDR3 length: 12 amino acids. Deletions cut 4 bases from V and 5 bases from J, with 5 bases between. Germline CDR1 and CDR2: MGHRA and YSYEKL. This CDR3 reads CASSLRTGELFF. CDR3 in DNA: TGCGCCAGCAGCCTTAGGACCGGGGAGCTGTTTTTT.

The chain recombines TRBV21-1 with TRBJ2-7; the table calls TRBD2, which could not be checked here. TRBV21-1 is given as a pseudogene. CDR3 length: 11 amino acids. CDR3 residues: CASGDSYEQYF. The CDR3 nucleotides read TGTGCCAGCGGAGACTCCTACGAGCAGTACTTC.